This record concerns one T cell receptor beta chain sequence. What it binds is unknown. This specimen belongs to a study of CD8+ T cells in alopecia areata. Extraction and reverse transcription of RNA yielded cDNA as the sequencing template. Generated by immunoSEQ multiplex PCR, the TCRdb table keeps only in-frame clones and is missing some. The sample consists of 60,000 to 65,000 clones, 40% to 50% of them appearing once. The V and J ends lost 5 bases and 2 bases, in that order; junction bases with no gene match: 8. CDR1 and CDR2 (germline): SNHLY, FYNNEI. CDR3 length: 15 residues. Specimens obtained from alopecia areata patients comprised lesional scalp punch biopsies and peripheral blood. Sorting of CD4+ and CD8+ T cells was performed on PBMCs. Overall study results and limits: Normal scalp had lower clonality than lesional scalp, with alopecia totalis/universalis lesions showing this most strongly. Tissue-resident alphabeta T cells belonging to normal skin likewise get sequenced within scalp specimens.

V usage is TRBV2 and J usage is TRBJ2-5; 7 bases are a match to TRBD1. This TCR was recovered from a human donor with alopecia areata. The material sequenced was NKG2D-low CD8+ T cells sorted from blood. The CDR3 DNA reads TGTGCCAGCAGTCCCCCGGGACAGATACAAGAGACCCAGTACTTC. The encoded protein is CASSPPGQIQETQYF.